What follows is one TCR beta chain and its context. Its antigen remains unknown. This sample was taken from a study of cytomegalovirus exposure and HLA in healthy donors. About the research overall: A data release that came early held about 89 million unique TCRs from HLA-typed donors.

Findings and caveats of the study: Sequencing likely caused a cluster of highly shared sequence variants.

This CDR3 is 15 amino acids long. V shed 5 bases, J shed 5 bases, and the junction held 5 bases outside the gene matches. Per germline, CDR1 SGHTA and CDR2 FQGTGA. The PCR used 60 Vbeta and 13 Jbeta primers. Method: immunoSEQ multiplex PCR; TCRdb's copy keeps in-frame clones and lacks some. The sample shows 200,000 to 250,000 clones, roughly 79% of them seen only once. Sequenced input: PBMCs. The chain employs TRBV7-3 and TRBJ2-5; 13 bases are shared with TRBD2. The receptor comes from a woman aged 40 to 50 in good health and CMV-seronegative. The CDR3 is CASSPGLAGSETQYF. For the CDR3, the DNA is TGTGCCAGCAGCCCGGGACTAGCGGGGTCGGAGACCCAGTACTTC. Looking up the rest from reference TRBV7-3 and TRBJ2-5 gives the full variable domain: GAGVSQTPSNKVTEKGKYVELRCDPISGHTALYWYRQSLGQGPEFLIYFQGTGAADDSGLPNDRFFAVRPEGSVSTLKIQRTERGDSAVYLCASSPGLAGSETQYFGPGTRLLVL.